This T cell receptor beta chain was obtained from a study of PD-1 blockade in classical Hodgkin lymphoma. Every patient was affected by relapse after autologous stem cell transplantation, while exposure to brentuximab vedotin was not uniform. Sequencing was performed with immunoSEQ multiplex PCR; in TCRdb, only in-frame clones are kept and a portion is missing. The top ten clones hold roughly 3% of a sample with around 45,000 clones, 60% to 85% of them seen once. This CDR3 is built from 11 residues. This clonotype was obtained from a human donor with classical Hodgkin lymphoma. The input for sequencing was peripheral blood mononuclear cells (PBMCs), taken at baseline. The chain is built from TRBV21-1 and TRBJ2-4; the table's D gene call, TRBD2, was not cross checked with the DNA. TRBV21-1 is a recognized pseudogene. CDR3 sequence reads: CASSTTGDQYF. The DNA of the CDR3 is TGTGCCAGCAGCACGACGGGAGATCAGTACTTC.